Sequencing of this T cell receptor (beta chain) was carried out in a study of blood T cell repertoires in COVID-19. As for the study in general: Sources were T cells, B-cell-depleted T cells, or PBMCs; the material itself was cDNA or gDNA.

This CDR3 region has 13 residues. CDR1 and CDR2 from the germline V gene are MNHEY and SVGAGI. Trimming took off 4 bases at V and 4 bases at J, with 8 bases between the two ends. Profiling relied on immunoSEQ multiplex PCR, and the TCRdb table lists in-frame clones only, not all of them. The repertoire holds about 69,000 clones, with 86% as singletons. The TCR comes from a man aged 25-45 years with acute or convalescent COVID-19. Sequencing was performed on peripheral blood. The chain has TRBV6-5 and TRBJ1-3; weak D call: TRBD1 (6 bases). CDR3 sequence (DNA): TGTGCCAGCAGTTCGACAGGAGGAAACACCATATATTTT. It translates to CASSSTGGNTIYF.